The clone carrying this TCR beta chain came up many times. Hyperthyroidism was new, under 2 months, in patients aged 18 to 65. No donor had other autoimmune disease, uncontrolled infection, pregnancy or lactation. Clinical symptoms, serum thyroxine, TRAb, thyroid ultrasound and orbital computed tomography were relied on for diagnosis. The PBMCs had their origin in 10 ml of fresh peripheral blood. This record comes from a study of Graves' ophthalmopathy and Graves' hyperthyroidism. The TCR beta CDR3 regions underwent amplification from RNA transcripts. HTBI primers were employed in first-round RT-PCR, then a second-round multiplex PCR followed. TCRdb called the multiplex PCR reads again in MiXCR, with one record for every CDR3 protein. Among just over 600,000 distinct CDR3 sequences listed, 20% to 25% were seen once. The CDR3 has 11 amino acids. Germline-derived CDR1 and CDR2 are SQVTM and ANQGSEA. Trimming took off 7 bases at V and 5 bases at J, with 11 bases between the two ends.

This chain links TRBV29-1 with TRBJ2-5, with D unclear. The clonotype was recovered from a woman under 30 with stable Graves' hyperthyroidism. Some clones in this sample may be carry-over from other donors' samples. The sequenced sample was peripheral blood. CDR3: CSAEPGETQYF. CDR3 sequence (DNA): TGCAGCGCCGAACCTGGGGAGACCCAGTACTTC.